What follows describes a single TCR beta chain. Its antigen is not yet known. It has no much larger one-base neighbor in the sample; base qualities were not kept. In the paper's terms, the time point label means: after anti-PD-1 therapy. Tumor biopsies were site-matched, taken from the same primary tumor before and after PD-1 blockade. For bulk TCRbeta sequencing, genomic DNA was extracted from tumor biopsies or peripheral blood, and input amounts ranged from roughly 600 ng to 6,500 ng. Bulk TCRbeta sequencing was performed on remaining biopsy material to increase sensitivity for rare clonotypes compared with single-cell TCR sequencing. Every patient had histologically proven advanced or metastatic basal or squamous cell carcinoma and was a poor candidate for surgical resection. The basal cell carcinoma cohort comprised some ten patients, of whom 8 or 9 had bulk tumor TCR sequencing. Fresh biopsies were taken from the primary tumor site, and part of the biopsy material was kept in RNAlater for exome and bulk TCR sequencing.

This specimen belongs to a study of T cells in tumors after PD-1 blockade (dated by TCRdb to between 2018 and 2021). For the wider study: Patients with prior checkpoint blockade, systemic immunosuppressant use, or recent radiotherapy or other anti-cancer therapy within 4 weeks were excluded. Patients were treated with either pembrolizumab 200 mg every 3 weeks or cemiplimab 350 mg every 2 weeks. A subset of patients also received ongoing daily vismodegib 150 mg during anti-PD-1 treatment. On average, tumor samples had some 25,000 TCR templates (range about 500-99,264) and thousands of unique clonotypes, approximately 20-fold deeper than single-cell TCR sequencing. The study performed paired single-cell RNA and TCR sequencing on site-matched tumors from BCC or SCC patients before and after anti-PD-1 therapy. RECIST version 1.1 was used to assess clinical response.

V ends up 5 bases short and J 0 bases short, with an unmatched junction base count of 7. Based on the germline V gene (reference sequence), the CDR1 and CDR2 sequences are PRHDT and FYEKMQ. The CDR3 numbers 17 residues from cysteine through phenylalanine. Only CDR3 DNA remains: 51 bases, in frame from the first base. Deep TCRbeta sequencing was performed with the immunoSEQ platform. For the original study's pipeline: For further analysis, only productive rearrangements were exported from the immunoSEQ Analyzer. A two-sided binomial test with a Bonferroni-corrected P below 0.01 was used to identify clones that significantly expanded or contracted between timepoints. T cell phenotypes were assigned to bulk TCRbeta clonotypes by matching to single-cell RNA+TCR-seq clones sharing the same TCRbeta sequence. Using bulk TCR sequencing data, clone enrichment in tumor was calculated by dividing a clone's tumor frequency by the same clone's PBMC frequency. GLIPH was used to sort TCRs into specificity groups, which are clusters of distinct TCRs that likely recognize common antigens through shared CDR3 motifs. The table comes from immuneACCESS by way of TCRdb, which keeps in-frame sequences with V and J called. Part of the clones is missing from these tables; in studies checked, under half for an unresolved V gene and the rest for unknown reasons. That table supplies the V and J calls and clone size; D and trimming were determined from the DNA. For this sample there are 7,000 to 9,000 clones; around 69% appear just once. Approximately 8.7% of the sample is taken by the ten largest.

Paper-wide results and their limitations: About 41% of tumor TCR clonotypes were found in blood, and some novel exhausted tumor clones appeared in pre-treatment blood, suggesting peripheral recruitment. Exhausted CD8+ clones expanded after therapy were found to be mostly novel clonotypes undetected pre-treatment, suggesting clonal replacement rather than reinvigoration of pre-existing clones. Comparisons between pre- and post-treatment samples were the only ones where clonal replacement appeared, with none seen between two pre-treatment samples, a pattern that argues against artifacts from biopsy timing or location. Where the novel T cell clones came from was not determined, and possible sources could include lymphoid organs or rare unexpanded clones inside the tumor or in the tumor periphery.

This clonotype was obtained from a human donor with basal cell carcinoma. The source material was tumor tissue, sampled after anti-PD-1 treatment. The rearrangement combines TRBV13 with TRBJ2-1; 10 central bases correspond to TRBD1. The nucleotide sequence is TGTGCCAGCAGCGCCCAGACAGGGGGCGCCTCCTACAATGAGCAGTTCTTC. Translated, it gives CASSAQTGGASYNEQFF.